Shown below are 20 T cell receptor beta chains from a single sample sequenced in a study of T cells in tuberculosis (dated by TCRdb to 2016 to 2018). The time point label for this specimen denotes: new active TB diagnosis, blood taken before or within 7 days of starting treatment. The library was obtained by the immunoSEQ multiplex PCR assay. TCRdb took this table from immuneACCESS and kept in-frame rearrangements with V and J called. Such tables lack part of the clones; where checked against another copy, unresolved V genes explain under half of the gap, and the rest is unexplained. Across this sample there are tens of thousands of clones, with roughly 90% seen only once. Approximately 2.4% of the sample is held by the ten biggest clonotypes. Specimen: PBMCs, collected at tuberculosis diagnosis. The origin of the receptors is an adult with tuberculosis.

The chain is built from TRBV5-6 and TRBJ2-1; D unclear. The CDR3 contains 16 residues. The V end lost 5 bases, the J end lost 0 bases, and 15 bases lay between the germline ends. Germline values: CDR1 SGHDT, CDR2 YYEEEE. This CDR3 is CASSPIGRSSYNEQFF. CDR3 DNA sequence: TGTGCCAGCAGTCCCATCGGTAGGAGCTCCTACAATGAGCAGTTCTTC.

The J gene is TRBJ1-4, the V gene TRBV5-6; D gene unclear. Trimming shortened V by 4 bases and J by 8 bases, and 15 bases separated the two germline ends. CDR1 SGHDT and CDR2 YYEEEE come from the germline V gene. The CDR3 contains 14 residues. CDR3 coding DNA: TGTGCCAGCAGCCCGGGTTTCAAGAGGGAAAAACTGTTTTTT. This translates into CASSPGFKREKLFF.

The chain is built from TRBV25-1 and TRBJ1-2, with D maybe TRBD1 (6 bases). With 3 bases removed from V and 2 bases from J, the gap between germline ends came to 19 bases. The CDR3 sequence is 17 residues long. In germline, CDR1 is MGHDK, CDR2 SYGVNS. For the CDR3, the DNA is TGTGCCAGCAGTGACCGAAATTCCACAGGGTTAAACTATGGCTACACCTTC. It codes for CASSDRNSTGLNYGYTF.

V gene TRBV28 combines with J gene TRBJ2-3; TRBD1 is a possible D gene (6 bases). The CDR3 has 12 amino acids. V lost 8 bases, J lost 2 bases, and 8 bases lay in between. Per the germline V gene, CDR1 is MDHEN and CDR2 is SYDVKM. The CDR3 coding sequence is TGTGCCAGCCGGGACATCACAGATACGCAGTATTTT. It translates to CASRDITDTQYF.

The chain couples TRBV29-1 to TRBJ1-1, with D unclear. V lost 4 bases and J lost 4, with 4 bases in between. Germline loops: CDR1 SQVTM, CDR2 ANQGSEA. CDR3 size: 10 residues. The chain's CDR3 is CSVVSTEAFF. Here the CDR3 DNA reads TGCAGCGTTGTATCCACTGAAGCTTTCTTT.

V usage is TRBV6-1 and J usage is TRBJ1-1; possible D gene TRBD1, 5 bases. With 7 bases removed from V and 6 bases from J, the gap between germline ends came to 15 bases. The CDR3 runs to 13 residues. Germline V CDR1 and CDR2: MNHNS, SASEGT. The CDR3 coding sequence is TGTGCCAGCACATTAAGGGGTACCGCTGAAGCTTTCTTT. Its protein is CASTLRGTAEAFF.

The rearrangement links TRBV7-3 to TRBJ2-3; 10 bases are shared with TRBD2. Germline-derived CDR1 and CDR2 are SGHTA and FQGTGA. The CDR3 length is 15 residues. J gave up 6 bases and V 2 bases, and 5 bases lay outside the gene matches. The DNA for the CDR3 is TGTGCCAGCAGCTTAGTAGCGGGGGGCGCCGATACGCAGTATTTT. Amino acid sequence: CASSLVAGGADTQYF.

The chain carries TRBV5-1 and TRBJ1-6, with unresolved D. This CDR3 spans 13 amino acids. The germline CDR1 and CDR2 sequences are SGHRS and YFSETQ. With 3 bases removed from V and 10 bases from J, the gap between germline ends came to 11 bases. CDR3 nucleotide sequence: TGCGCCAGCAGCTCACCTGAGGGATCACCCCTCCACTTT. It encodes CASSSPEGSPLHF.

The chain joins TRBV6-5 to TRBJ2-3, with 9 bases lining up with TRBD2. This CDR3 contains 16 residues. The germline V gene encodes CDR1 MNHEY and CDR2 SVGAGI. The V segment lost 0 bases and the J segment 6 bases; nucleotides outside the gene matches: 7. CDR3 region: CASSYSSSSGVDTQYF. The DNA for the CDR3 is TGTGCCAGCAGTTACTCATCGTCTAGCGGGGTGGATACGCAGTATTTT.

This chain links TRBV6-4 with TRBJ2-2, with 8 bases that match TRBD1. Germline CDR1 reads MRHNA; CDR2 reads SNTAGT. V shed 6 bases, J shed 4 bases, and the junction held 4 bases outside the gene matches. This CDR3 region has 14 residues. CDR3 region: CASSPQGGTGELFF. CDR3 coding DNA: TGTGCCAGCAGCCCACAGGGGGGCACCGGGGAGCTGTTTTTT.

The chain combines TRBV6-5 with TRBJ1-2; TRBD1 agrees at 7 bases. In germline, CDR1 is MNHEY, CDR2 SVGAGI. The CDR3 spans 15 residues. After removal of 2 bases from V and 4 bases from J, the junction contained 7 bases not matched to a gene. The CDR3 here is CASSYGSSGGYGYTF. CDR3 nucleotides: TGTGCCAGCAGTTACGGTTCCTCAGGGGGCTATGGCTACACCTTC.

This chain links TRBV10-1 with TRBJ1-1, with TRBD1 matching over 7 bases. After removal of 6 bases from V and 4 bases from J, the junction contained 5 bases not matched to a gene. Germline V gene data show CDR1 as WNHNN and CDR2 as SYGVQD (reference sequence). The CDR3 loop spans 13 amino acids. The CDR3 DNA is TGCGCCAGCAGACAGGGGTATGGCACTGAAGCTTTCTTT. As protein: CASRQGYGTEAFF.

The chain joins TRBV19 to TRBJ2-1; weak D call: TRBD1 (6 bases). Germline V gene data show CDR1 as LNHDA and CDR2 as SQIVND (reference sequence). With 9 bases removed from V and 8 bases from J, the gap between germline ends came to 23 bases. The length of the CDR3 is 15 residues. CDR3 sequence (DNA): TGTGCCAGCAAAGAGTGGGCAGGGGATGGCTATGAGCAGTTCTTC. This translates into CASKEWAGDGYEQFF.

The V call is TRBV5-1, the J call TRBJ2-7; the D is unclear. V was pared by 0 bases and J by 0 bases, with 10 bases between. The CDR3 extends over 15 amino acids. Germline CDR1 reads SGHRS; CDR2 reads YFSETQ. Written as DNA, the CDR3 is TGCGCCAGCAGCTTGGACGGAGCGAGCTCCTACGAGCAGTACGTC. As protein: CASSLDGASSYEQYV.

This clone was seen a single time. The rearrangement uses TRBV5-6 and TRBJ1-4, with TRBD1 matching 9 bases. Germline V lookup: CDR1 SGHDT, CDR2 YYEEEE. This CDR3 has 17 amino acids. V shed 2 bases, J shed 5 bases, and the junction held 10 bases outside the gene matches. The CDR3 loop reads CASSLRVRDRENEKLFF. The CDR3 DNA sequence: TGTGCCAGCAGCTTAAGAGTTCGGGACAGGGAAAATGAAAAACTGTTTTTT.

The chain recombines TRBV4-1 with TRBJ1-5; D is possibly TRBD1 (5 bases). The germline V gene encodes CDR1 MGHRA and CDR2 YSYEKL. Trimming pared 1 base from V and 1 base from J, leaving 17 bases between. The CDR3 spans 18 residues. DNA of the CDR3: TGCGCCAGCAGCCAAGCTGGGGTAGGACAAAAGAGCAATCAGCCCCAGCATTTT. Translating it yields CASSQAGVGQKSNQPQHF.

The chain is built from TRBV10-1 and TRBJ2-2; 9 nucleotides line up with TRBD2. Germline V gene data show CDR1 as WNHNN and CDR2 as SYGVQD (reference sequence). V shed 3 bases, J shed 0 bases, and the junction held 2 bases outside the gene matches. The CDR3 is 16 residues long. In nucleotides, the CDR3 is TGCGCCAGCAGTGAATTAGCGGGGGCGAACACCGGGGAGCTGTTTTTT. Protein product: CASSELAGANTGELFF.

The genes are TRBV6-1 and TRBJ2-3; 10 nucleotides line up with TRBD2. Germline loops: CDR1 MNHNS, CDR2 SASEGT. The CDR3 sequence is 16 residues long. The ends lost 2 bases at V and 6 bases at J; junction bases unmatched: 8. The CDR3 protein is CASSEPAGGRFDTQYF. The CDR3 region has the DNA TGTGCCAGCAGTGAACCAGCGGGGGGGCGTTTTGATACGCAGTATTTT.

The V gene is TRBV5-1, the J gene TRBJ2-5; 10 bases align to TRBD2. Germline assignment: CDR1 SGHRS and CDR2 YFSETQ. This CDR3 is built from 15 residues. Trimming at V came to 4 bases and at J to 4 bases, leaving 7 bases not matched to a gene. The CDR3, as DNA: TGCGCCAGCAGCCCCCCCAGCGGGGGGGCAGAGACCCAGTACTTC. Its translation: CASSPPSGGAETQYF.

V is TRBV19 and J is TRBJ1-1; 7 nucleotides align to TRBD1. From germline, CDR1 is LNHDA and CDR2 SQIVND (reference sequence). V was pared by 5 bases and J by 4 bases, with 4 bases of the junction left unmatched. The CDR3 consists of 13 residues. The CDR3 protein is CASSSTGSTEAFF. In nucleotides, the CDR3 is TGTGCCAGTAGTTCGACAGGGAGCACTGAAGCTTTCTTT.